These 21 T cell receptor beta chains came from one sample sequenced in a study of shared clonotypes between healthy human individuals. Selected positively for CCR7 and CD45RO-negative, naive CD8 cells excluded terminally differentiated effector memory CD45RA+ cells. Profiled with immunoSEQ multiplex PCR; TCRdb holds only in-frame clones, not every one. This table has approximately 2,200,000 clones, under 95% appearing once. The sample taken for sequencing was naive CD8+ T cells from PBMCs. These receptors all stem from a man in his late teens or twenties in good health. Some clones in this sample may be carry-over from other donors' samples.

The CDR3 protein is CASSLESRTRQGAEDNEQFF. CDR3 sequence (DNA): TGCGCCAGCAGCTTGGAGTCTCGCACGAGACAGGGGGCCGAAGACAATGAGCAGTTCTTC. The chain is built from TRBV5-1 and TRBJ2-1, with 10 bases aligning to TRBD1. V lost 0 bases and J lost 5; bases outside the gene matches: 17. The CDR3 has 20 residues. CDR1 SGHRS and CDR2 YFSETQ come from the germline V gene.

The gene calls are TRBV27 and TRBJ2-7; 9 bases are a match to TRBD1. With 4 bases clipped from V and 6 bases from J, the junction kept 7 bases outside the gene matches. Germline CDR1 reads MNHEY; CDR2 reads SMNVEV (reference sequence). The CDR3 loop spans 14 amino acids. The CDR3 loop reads CASSWLDRGSEQYF. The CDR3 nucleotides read TGTGCCAGCAGTTGGCTTGACAGGGGGAGCGAGCAGTACTTC.

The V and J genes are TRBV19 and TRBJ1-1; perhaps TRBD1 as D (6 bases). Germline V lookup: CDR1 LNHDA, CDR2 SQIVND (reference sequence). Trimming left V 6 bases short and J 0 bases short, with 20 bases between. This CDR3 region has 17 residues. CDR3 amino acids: CASSIRGAPPMNTEAFF. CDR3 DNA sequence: TGTGCCAGTAGCATAAGGGGGGCGCCTCCGATGAACACTGAAGCTTTCTTT.

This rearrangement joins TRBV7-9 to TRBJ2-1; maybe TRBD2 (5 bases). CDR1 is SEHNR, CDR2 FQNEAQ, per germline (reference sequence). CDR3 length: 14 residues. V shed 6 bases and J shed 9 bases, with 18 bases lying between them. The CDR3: CASRKGGSVGEQFF. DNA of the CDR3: TGTGCCAGCAGAAAAGGTGGTAGCGTCGGTGAGCAGTTCTTC.

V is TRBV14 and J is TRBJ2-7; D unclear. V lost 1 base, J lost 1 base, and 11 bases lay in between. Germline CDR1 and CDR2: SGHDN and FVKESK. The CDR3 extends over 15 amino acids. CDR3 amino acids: CASSQGPTRSYEQYF. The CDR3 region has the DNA TGTGCCAGCAGCCAAGGTCCGACAAGATCCTACGAGCAGTACTTC.

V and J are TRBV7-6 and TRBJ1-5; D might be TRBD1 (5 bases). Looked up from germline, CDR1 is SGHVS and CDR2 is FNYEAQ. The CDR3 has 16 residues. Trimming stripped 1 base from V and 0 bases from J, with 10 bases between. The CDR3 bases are TGTGCCAGCAGCTTAGGCGACGGACATAGCAATCAGCCCCAGCATTTT. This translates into CASSLGDGHSNQPQHF. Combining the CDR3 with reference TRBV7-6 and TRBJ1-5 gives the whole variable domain GAGVSQSPRYKVTKRGQDVALRCDPISGHVSLYWYRQALGQGPEFLTYFNYEAQQDKSGLPNDRFSAERPEGSISTLTIQRTEQRDSAMYRCASSLGDGHSNQPQHFGDGTRLSIL.

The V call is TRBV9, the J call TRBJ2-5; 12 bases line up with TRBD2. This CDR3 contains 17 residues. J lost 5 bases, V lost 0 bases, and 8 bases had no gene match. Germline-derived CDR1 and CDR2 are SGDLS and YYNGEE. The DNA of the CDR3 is TGTGCCAGCAGCGTAGGGGCTAGCGGGAGGGCCGGTGAGACCCAGTACTTC. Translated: CASSVGASGRAGETQYF.

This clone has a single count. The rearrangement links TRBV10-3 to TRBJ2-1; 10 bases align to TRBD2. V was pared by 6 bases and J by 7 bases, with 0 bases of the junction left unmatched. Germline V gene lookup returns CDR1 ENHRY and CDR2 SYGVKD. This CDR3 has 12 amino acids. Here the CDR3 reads CAIRLAGNEQFF. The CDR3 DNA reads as TGTGCCATCAGACTAGCGGGGAATGAGCAGTTCTTC.

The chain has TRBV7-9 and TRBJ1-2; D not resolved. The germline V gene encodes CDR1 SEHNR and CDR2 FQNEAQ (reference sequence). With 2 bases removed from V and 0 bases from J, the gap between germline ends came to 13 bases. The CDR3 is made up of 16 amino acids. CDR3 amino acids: CASSLWRGQANYGYTF. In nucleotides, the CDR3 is TGTGCCAGCAGCTTATGGAGAGGGCAGGCTAACTATGGCTACACCTTC.

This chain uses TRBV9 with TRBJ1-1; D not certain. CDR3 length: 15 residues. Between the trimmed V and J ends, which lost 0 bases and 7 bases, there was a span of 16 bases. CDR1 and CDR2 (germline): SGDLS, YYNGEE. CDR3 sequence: CASSVVDPQESEAFF. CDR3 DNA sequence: TGTGCCAGCAGCGTAGTCGACCCACAAGAAAGTGAAGCTTTCTTT.

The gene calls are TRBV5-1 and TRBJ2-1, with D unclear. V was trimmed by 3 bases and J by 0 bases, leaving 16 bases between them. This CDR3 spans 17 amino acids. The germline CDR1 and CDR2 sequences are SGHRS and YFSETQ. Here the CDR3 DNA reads TGCGCCAGCAGCTCCCCCAACGTTTCGTCCTCCTACAATGAGCAGTTCTTC. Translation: CASSSPNVSSSYNEQFF.

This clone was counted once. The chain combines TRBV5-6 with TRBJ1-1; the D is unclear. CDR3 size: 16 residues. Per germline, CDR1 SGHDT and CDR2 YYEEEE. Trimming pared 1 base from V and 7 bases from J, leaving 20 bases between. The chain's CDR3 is CASSLFPPAVIVEAFF. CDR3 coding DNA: TGTGCCAGCAGCTTGTTCCCCCCGGCGGTGATTGTTGAAGCTTTCTTT.

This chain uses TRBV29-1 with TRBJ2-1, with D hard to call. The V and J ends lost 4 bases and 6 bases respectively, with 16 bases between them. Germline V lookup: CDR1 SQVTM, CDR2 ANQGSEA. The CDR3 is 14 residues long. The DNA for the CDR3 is TGCAGCGTTGGTCCTTCTCGAGCGCTCAATGAGCAGTTCTTC. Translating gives CSVGPSRALNEQFF.

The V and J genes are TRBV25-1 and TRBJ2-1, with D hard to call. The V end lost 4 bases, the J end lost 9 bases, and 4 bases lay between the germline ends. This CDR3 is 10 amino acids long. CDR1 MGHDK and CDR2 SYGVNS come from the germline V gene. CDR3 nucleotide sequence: TGTGCCAGCAGTGCAGGTGAGCAGTTCTTC. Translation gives CASSAGEQFF.

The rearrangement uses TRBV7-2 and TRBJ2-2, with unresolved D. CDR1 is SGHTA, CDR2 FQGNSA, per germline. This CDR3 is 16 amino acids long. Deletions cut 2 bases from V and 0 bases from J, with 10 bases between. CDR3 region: CASSLYNKPNTGELFF. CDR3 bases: TGTGCCAGCAGCTTATATAACAAACCGAACACCGGGGAGCTGTTTTTT.

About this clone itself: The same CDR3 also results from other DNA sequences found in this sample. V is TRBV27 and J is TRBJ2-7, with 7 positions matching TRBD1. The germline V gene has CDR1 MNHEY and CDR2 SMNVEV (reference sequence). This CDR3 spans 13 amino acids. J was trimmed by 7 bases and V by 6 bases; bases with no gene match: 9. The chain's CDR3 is CASSLRGSGEQYF. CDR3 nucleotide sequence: TGTGCCAGCAGCCTCAGGGGGTCGGGAGAGCAGTACTTC.

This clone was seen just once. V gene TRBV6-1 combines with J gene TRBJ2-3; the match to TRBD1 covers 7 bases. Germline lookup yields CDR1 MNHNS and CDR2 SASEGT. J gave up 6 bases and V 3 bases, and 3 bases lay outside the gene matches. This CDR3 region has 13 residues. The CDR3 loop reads CASSETRGDTQYF. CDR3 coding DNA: TGTGCCAGCAGTGAGACCAGGGGGGATACGCAGTATTTT.

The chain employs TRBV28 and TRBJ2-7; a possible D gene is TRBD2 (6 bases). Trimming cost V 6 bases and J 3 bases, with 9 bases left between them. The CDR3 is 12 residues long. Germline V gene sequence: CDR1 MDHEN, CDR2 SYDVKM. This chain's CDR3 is CASSTGVYEQYF. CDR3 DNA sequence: TGTGCCAGCAGCACGGGGGTCTACGAGCAGTACTTC. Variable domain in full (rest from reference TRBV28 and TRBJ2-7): DVKVTQSSRYLVKRTGEKVFLECVQDMDHENMFWYRQDPGLGLRLIYFSYDVKMKEKGDIPEGYSVSREKKERFSLILESASTNQTSMYLCASSTGVYEQYFGPGTRLTVT.

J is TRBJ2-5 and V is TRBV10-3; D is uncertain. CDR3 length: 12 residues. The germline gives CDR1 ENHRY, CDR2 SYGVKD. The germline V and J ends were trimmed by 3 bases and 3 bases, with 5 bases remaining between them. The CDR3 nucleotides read TGTGCCATCAGTGACCTAGAAGAGACCCAGTACTTC. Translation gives CAISDLEETQYF.

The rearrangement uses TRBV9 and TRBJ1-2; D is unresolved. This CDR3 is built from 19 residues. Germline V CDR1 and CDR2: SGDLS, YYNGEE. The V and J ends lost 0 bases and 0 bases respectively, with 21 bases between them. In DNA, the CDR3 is TGTGCCAGCAGCGTAGAAGGTGTTGGGCTGCTCCTCTCTAACTATGGCTACACCTTC. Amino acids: CASSVEGVGLLLSNYGYTF.

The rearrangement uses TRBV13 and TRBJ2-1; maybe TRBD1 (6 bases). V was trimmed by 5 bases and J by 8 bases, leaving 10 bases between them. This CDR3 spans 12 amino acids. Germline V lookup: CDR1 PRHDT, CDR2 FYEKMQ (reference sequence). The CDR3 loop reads CASSGDRHEQFF. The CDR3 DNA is TGTGCCAGCAGCGGAGACAGGCATGAGCAGTTCTTC.